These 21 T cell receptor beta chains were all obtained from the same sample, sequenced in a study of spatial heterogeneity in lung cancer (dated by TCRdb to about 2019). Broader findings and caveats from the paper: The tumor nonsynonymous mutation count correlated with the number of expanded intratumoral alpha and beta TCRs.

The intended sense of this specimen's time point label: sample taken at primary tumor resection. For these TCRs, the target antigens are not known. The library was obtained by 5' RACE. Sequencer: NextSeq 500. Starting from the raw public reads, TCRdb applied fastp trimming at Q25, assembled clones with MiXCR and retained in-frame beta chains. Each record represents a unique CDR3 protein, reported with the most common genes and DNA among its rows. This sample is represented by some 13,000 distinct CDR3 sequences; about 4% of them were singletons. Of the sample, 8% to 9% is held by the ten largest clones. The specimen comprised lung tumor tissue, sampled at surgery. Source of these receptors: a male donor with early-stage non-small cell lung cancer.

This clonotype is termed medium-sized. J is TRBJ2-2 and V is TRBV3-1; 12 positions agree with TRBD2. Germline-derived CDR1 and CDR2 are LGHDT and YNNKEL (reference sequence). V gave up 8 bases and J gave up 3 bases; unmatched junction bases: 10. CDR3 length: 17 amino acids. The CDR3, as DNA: TGTGCCAGCCGGACTAGCGGGATTTTGGAACACACCGGGGAGCTGTTTTTT. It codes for CASRTSGILEHTGELFF.

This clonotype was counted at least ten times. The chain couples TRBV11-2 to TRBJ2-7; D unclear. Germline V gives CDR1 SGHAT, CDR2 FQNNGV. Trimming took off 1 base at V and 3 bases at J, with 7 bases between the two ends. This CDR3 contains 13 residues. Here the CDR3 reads CASSLGGRYEQYV. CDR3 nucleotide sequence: TGTGCCAGCAGCTTAGGGGGTCGCTACGAGCAGTACGTC.

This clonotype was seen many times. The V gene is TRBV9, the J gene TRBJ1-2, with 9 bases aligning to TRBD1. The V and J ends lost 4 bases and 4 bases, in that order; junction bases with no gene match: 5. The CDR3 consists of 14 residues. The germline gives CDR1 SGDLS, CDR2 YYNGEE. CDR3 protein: CASSSGTGPYGYTF. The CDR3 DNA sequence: TGTGCCAGCAGCTCTGGGACAGGGCCCTATGGCTACACCTTC.

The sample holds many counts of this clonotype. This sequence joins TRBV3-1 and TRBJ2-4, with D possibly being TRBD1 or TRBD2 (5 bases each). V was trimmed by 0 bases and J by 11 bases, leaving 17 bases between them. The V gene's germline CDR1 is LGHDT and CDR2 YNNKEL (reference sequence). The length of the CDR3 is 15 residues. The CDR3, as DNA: TGTGCCAGCAGCCAAGAATATGTCGGGACCCTCTTTCAGTACTTC. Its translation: CASSQEYVGTLFQYF.

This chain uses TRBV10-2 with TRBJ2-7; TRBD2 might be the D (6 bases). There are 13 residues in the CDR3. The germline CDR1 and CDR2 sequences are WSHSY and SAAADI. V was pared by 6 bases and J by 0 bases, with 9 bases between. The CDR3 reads CASRSTSSYEQYV. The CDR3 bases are TGCGCCAGCAGATCGACTAGCTCCTACGAGCAGTACGTC.

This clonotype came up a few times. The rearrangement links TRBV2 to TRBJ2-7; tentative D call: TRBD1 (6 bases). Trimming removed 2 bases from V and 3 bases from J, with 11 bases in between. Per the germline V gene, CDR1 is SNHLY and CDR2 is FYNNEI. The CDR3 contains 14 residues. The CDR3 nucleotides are TGTGCCAGCAGTGAACAGGGGACCTGCTACGAGCAGTACTTC. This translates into CASSEQGTCYEQYF.

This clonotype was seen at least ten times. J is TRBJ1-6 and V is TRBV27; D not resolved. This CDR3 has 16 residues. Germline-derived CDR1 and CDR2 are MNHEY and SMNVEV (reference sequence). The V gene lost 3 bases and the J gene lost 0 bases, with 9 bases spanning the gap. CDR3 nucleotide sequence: TGTGCCAGCAGTTTGAGTGGCGTCTCCTATAATTCACCCCTCCACTTT. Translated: CASSLSGVSYNSPLHF.

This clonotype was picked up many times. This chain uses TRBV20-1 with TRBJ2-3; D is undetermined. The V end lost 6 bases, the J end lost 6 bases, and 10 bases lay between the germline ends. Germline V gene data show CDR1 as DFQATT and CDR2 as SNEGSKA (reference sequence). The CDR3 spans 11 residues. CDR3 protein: CSASPSDTQYF. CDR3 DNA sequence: TGCAGTGCCAGTCCCAGTGATACGCAGTATTTT.

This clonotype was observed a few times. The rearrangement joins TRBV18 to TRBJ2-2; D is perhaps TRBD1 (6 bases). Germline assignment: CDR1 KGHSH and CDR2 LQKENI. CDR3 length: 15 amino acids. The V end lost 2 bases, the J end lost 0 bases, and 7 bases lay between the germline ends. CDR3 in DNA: TGTGCCAGCTCACCAGGGACACCGAACACCGGGGAGCTGTTTTTT. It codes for CASSPGTPNTGELFF.

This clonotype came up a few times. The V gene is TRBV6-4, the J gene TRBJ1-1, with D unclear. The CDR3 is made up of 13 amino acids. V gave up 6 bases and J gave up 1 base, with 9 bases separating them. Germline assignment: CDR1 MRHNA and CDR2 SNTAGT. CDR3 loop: CASSAMGNTEAFF. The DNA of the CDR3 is TGTGCCAGCAGCGCGATGGGGAACACTGAAGCTTTCTTT.

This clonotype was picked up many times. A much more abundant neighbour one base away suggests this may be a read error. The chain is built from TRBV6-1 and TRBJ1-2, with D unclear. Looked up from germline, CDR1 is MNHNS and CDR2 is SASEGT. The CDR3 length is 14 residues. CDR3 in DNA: TGTGCCAGCAAGTACACGGATTCTAACTATGGCTACAACTTC. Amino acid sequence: CASKYTDSNYGYNF.

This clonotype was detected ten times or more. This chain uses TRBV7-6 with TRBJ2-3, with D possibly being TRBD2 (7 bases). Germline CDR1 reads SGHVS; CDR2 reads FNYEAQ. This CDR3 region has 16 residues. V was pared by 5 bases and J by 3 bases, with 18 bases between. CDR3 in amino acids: CASSAREGGGTDTQYF. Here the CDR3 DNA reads TGTGCCAGCAGCGCTAGGGAGGGGGGTGGAACAGATACGCAGTATTTT.

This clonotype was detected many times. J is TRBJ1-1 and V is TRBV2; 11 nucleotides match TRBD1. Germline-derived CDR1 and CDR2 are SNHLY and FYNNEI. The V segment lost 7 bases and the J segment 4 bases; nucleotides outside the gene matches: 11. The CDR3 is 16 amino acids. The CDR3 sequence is CASTPDRGRFGTEAFF. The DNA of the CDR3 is TGTGCCAGCACCCCGGACAGGGGGCGCTTCGGCACTGAAGCTTTCTTT.

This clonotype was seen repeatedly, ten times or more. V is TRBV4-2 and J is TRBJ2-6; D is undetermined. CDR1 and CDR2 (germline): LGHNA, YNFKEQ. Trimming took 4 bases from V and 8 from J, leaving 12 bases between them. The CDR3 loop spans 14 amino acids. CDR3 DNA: TGTGCCAGCAGCCTAGACGCTAGGTCCAACGTCCTGACTTTC. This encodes CASSLDARSNVLTF.

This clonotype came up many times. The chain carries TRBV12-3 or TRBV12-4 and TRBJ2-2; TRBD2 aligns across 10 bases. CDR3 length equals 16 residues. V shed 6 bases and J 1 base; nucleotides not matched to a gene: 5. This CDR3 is CASRDLAGVNTGELFF. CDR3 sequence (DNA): TGTGCCAGCAGAGACCTAGCGGGGGTGAACACCGGGGAGCTGTTTTTT.

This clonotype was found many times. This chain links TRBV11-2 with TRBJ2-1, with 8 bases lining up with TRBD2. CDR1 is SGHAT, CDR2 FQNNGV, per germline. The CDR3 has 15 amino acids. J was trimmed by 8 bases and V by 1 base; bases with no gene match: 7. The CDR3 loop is CASSLVAAGAHEQFF. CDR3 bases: TGTGCCAGCAGCTTAGTGGCAGCGGGAGCGCATGAGCAGTTCTTC.

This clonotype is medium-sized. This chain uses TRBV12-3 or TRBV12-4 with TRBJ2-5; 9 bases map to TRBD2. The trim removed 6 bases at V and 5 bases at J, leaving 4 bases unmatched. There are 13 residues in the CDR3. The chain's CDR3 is CASRTTSGETQYF. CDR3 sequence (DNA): TGTGCCAGCAGAACGACTAGCGGTGAGACCCAGTACTTC.

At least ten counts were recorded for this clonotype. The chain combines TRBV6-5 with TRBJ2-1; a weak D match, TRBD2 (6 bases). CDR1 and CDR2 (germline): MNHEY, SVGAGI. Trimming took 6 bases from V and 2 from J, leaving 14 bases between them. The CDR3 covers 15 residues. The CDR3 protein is CASRLAAGTYNEQFF. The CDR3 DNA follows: TGTGCCAGCAGACTCGCGGCGGGGACCTACAATGAGCAGTTCTTC.

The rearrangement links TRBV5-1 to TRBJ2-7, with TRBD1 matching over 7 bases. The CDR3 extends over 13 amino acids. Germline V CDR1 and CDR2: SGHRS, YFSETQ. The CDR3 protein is CAGRFDRDGEQYV. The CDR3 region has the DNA TGCGCAGGCAGGTTTGACAGGGACGGAGAGCAGTACGTC.

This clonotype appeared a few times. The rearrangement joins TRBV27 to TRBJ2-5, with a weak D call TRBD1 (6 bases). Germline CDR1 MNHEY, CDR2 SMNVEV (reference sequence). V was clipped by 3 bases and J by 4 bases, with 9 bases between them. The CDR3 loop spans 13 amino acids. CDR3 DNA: TGTGCCAGCAGTTTGGGGGCCCTAGAGACCCAGTACTTC. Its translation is CASSLGALETQYF.

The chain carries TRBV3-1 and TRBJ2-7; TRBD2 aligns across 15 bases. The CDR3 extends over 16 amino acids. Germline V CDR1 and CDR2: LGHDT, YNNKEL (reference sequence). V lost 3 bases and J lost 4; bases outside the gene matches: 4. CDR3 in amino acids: CASSQGLAGGKYEQYF. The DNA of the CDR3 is TGTGCCAGCAGCCAGGGACTAGCGGGAGGTAAGTACGAGCAGTACTTC.